The TCR beta chain described here comes from a study of molecular identifiers for immune sequencing clone quantification. With V trimmed by 5 bases and J by 2 bases, 7 bases remained unmatched. The CDR3 contains 16 residues. The germline gives CDR1 MNHEY, CDR2 SVGEGT. One entry per CDR3 protein results from TCRdb running MiXCR on the PCR reads. The sample has 10,000 or so distinct CDR3 sequences; about 18% are singletons. The sample taken for sequencing was naive CD8+ T cells from blood, with Jurkat cell RNA spiked in. Indicated subset: FACS-sorted CD8+CD4-CCR7+CD45RA+ naive T cells. The clonotype originates from a human donor in good health. Some libraries in this study had Jurkat cell RNA spiked in. The chain carries TRBV6-2 or TRBV6-3 and TRBJ1-5; 9 bases are shared with TRBD1. The chain's CDR3 is CASSGDRAVGNQPQHF. The CDR3 DNA follows: TGTGCCAGCAGTGGGGACAGGGCGGTAGGCAATCAGCCCCAGCATTTT.